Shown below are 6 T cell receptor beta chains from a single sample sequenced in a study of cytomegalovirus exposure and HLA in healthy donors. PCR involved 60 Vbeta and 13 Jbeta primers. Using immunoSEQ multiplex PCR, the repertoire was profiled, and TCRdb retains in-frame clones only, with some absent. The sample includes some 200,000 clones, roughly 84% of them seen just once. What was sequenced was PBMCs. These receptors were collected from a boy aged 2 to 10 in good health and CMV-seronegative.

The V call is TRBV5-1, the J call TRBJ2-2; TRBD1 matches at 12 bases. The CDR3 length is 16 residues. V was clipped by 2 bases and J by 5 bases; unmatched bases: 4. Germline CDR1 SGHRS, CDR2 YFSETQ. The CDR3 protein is CASSFGTGGRTGELFF. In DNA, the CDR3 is TGCGCCAGCAGCTTTGGGACAGGGGGCCGGACCGGGGAGCTGTTTTTT.

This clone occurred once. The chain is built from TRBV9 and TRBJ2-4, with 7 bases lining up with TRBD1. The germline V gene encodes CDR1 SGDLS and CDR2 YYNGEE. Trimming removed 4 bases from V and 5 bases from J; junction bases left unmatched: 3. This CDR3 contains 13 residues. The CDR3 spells CASSHGQENIQYF. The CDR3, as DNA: TGTGCCAGCAGCCACGGACAGGAAAACATTCAGTACTTC. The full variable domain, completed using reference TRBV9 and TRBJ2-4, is DSGVTQTPKHLITATGQRVTLRCSPRSGDLSVYWYQQSLDQGLQFLIQYYNGEERAKGNILERFSAQQFPDLHSELNLSSLELGDSALYFCASSHGQENIQYFGAGTRLSVL.

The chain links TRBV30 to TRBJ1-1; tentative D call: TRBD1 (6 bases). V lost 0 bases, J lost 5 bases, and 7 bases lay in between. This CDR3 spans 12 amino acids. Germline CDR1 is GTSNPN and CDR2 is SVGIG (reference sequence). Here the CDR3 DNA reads TGTGCCTGGAGTGTAGGGGGTACTGAAGCTTTCTTT. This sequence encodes CAWSVGGTEAFF.

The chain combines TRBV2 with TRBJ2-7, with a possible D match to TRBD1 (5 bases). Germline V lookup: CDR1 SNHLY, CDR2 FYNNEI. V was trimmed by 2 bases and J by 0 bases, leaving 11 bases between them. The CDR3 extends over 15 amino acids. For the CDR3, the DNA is TGTGCCAGCAGTGAATGGGGCGGAGTCTCCTACGAGCAGTACTTC. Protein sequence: CASSEWGGVSYEQYF.

CDR3 in amino acids: CASSPGTDYNEQFF. In DNA form, the CDR3 reads TGTGCCAGCAGCCCCGGGACAGATTACAATGAGCAGTTCTTC. This rearrangement joins TRBV5-5 to TRBJ2-1; TRBD1 matches at 7 bases. J was trimmed by 4 bases and V by 4 bases; bases with no gene match: 5. Germline CDR1 reads SGHKS; CDR2 reads YYEKEE (reference sequence). The CDR3 has 14 amino acids. The full variable domain, completed using reference TRBV5-5 and TRBJ2-1, is DAGVTQSPTHLIKTRGQQVTLRCSPISGHKSVSWYQQVLGQGPQFIFQYYEKEERGRGNFPDRFSARQFPNYSSELNVNALLLGDSALYLCASSPGTDYNEQFFGPGTRLTVL.

CDR3 sequence (DNA): TGCGCCAGCAGCGGAAGGACTAGCGGGGCGATTGGTGAGCAGTTCTTC. Protein sequence: CASSGRTSGAIGEQFF. The rearrangement links TRBV4-1 to TRBJ2-1, with TRBD2 matching over 12 bases. CDR1 and CDR2 from the germline V gene are MGHRA and YSYEKL. The V segment lost 5 bases and the J segment 9 bases; nucleotides outside the gene matches: 11. The CDR3 runs to 16 residues.